These T cell receptor beta chains were read from a single sample in a study of cytomegalovirus exposure and HLA in healthy donors. Data came from immunoSEQ multiplex PCR; TCRdb stores just in-frame clones and leaves some out. The sample contains about 140,000 clones, around 80% of which appear only once. Material for sequencing was PBMCs. These TCRs come from a man aged 25 to 40 in good health and CMV-seropositive. The CDR3 runs from the conserved cysteine through the conserved F or W. A D gene is named only where the DNA matches it firmly. Only some rows state a clone size, as once, few, many or a class for expanded clones.

clone_size j_call d_call v_call cdr3_nt cdr3_aa
- TRBJ2-5 - TRBV4-2 TGTGCCAGCAGCCAAGACGGTGGGGGGAGGATAGAGACCCAGTACTTC CASSQDGGGRIETQYF
- TRBJ2-2 - TRBV10-2 TGCGCCAGCAGTGAGTCGGCTGCGAACACCGGGGAGCTGTTTTTT CASSESAANTGELFF
- TRBJ2-7 - TRBV28 TGTGCCAGCAGGACTAGTACCCTCGAGCAGTACTTC CASRTSTLEQYF
- TRBJ1-4 - TRBV19 TGTGCCAGTACCGTAGGCGGAACTAATGAAAAACTGTTTTTT CASTVGGTNEKLFF
- TRBJ2-1 - TRBV6-5 TGTGCCAGCGGGAGGCGGGAATCCTACAATGAGCAGTTCTTC CASGRRESYNEQFF
- TRBJ1-2 - TRBV11-2 TGTGCCAGCAGCTTAGATAGTTACACCTTC CASSLDSYTF
- TRBJ2-7 - TRBV6-5 TGTGCCAGCAGTTATAGTTTTTTGGACAGAGCCTACGAGCAGTACTTC CASSYSFLDRAYEQYF
- TRBJ2-1 TRBD2 TRBV7-9 TGTGCCAGCAGAACTAGCGCCAGCTCCTACAATGAGCAGTTCTTC CASRTSASSYNEQFF
- TRBJ1-1 - TRBV7-3 TGTGCCAGCAGCAAACAGGGAAACACTGAAGCTTTCTTT CASSKQGNTEAFF
- TRBJ1-1 - TRBV19 TGTGCCAGTAGGTTGGGCCGTGAAGCTTTCTTT CASRLGREAFF
few TRBJ1-4 - TRBV6-6 TGTGCCAGCAGAGAGGGGGGGGTTGAAAAACTGTTTTTT CASREGGVEKLFF
- TRBJ1-5 TRBD1 TRBV6-5 TGTGCCAGCAGGCGAACAGGGGGGAGCAATCAGCCCCAGCATTTT CASRRTGGSNQPQHF
few TRBJ2-2 - TRBV7-2 TGTGCCAGCAGCTACGACAGAAACACCGGGGAGCTGTTTTTT CASSYDRNTGELFF
- TRBJ2-5 TRBD2 TRBV6-1 TGTGCCAGCACGGGACTAGCGGGACCCCAAGAGACCCAGTACTTC CASTGLAGPQETQYF
- TRBJ2-3 - TRBV5-1 TGCGCCAGCAGTCTCAGCACAGATACGCAGTATTTT CASSLSTDTQYF
few TRBJ2-5 TRBD2 TRBV7-9 TGTGCCAGCAGCCCCGGACTAGCGGGGGGGCCAGGGGAGACCCAGTACTTC CASSPGLAGGPGETQYF
- TRBJ2-5 - TRBV5-1 TGCGCCAGCAGCTTTGGAACGGGGCAAGAGACCCAGTACTTC CASSFGTGQETQYF
few TRBJ1-5 - TRBV6-5 TGTGCCAGCGGAATCACAGGGATGGGTCAGCCCCAGCATTTT CASGITGMGQPQHF
- TRBJ1-2 - TRBV5-1 TGCGCCAGCAGCTTGGCCACACAGAGTAACTATGGCTACACCTTC CASSLATQSNYGYTF
- TRBJ2-2 - TRBV7-2 TGTGCCAGCAGCTTAGGTAGAGTTGCCGGGGAGCTGTTTTTT CASSLGRVAGELFF
- TRBJ1-1 - TRBV6-6 TGTGCCAGCACGCCAGGGTGGGACACTGAAGCTTTCTTT CASTPGWDTEAFF
- TRBJ1-1 - TRBV5-4 TGTGCCAGCAGCTTGAATGGCATTGAAGCTTTCTTT CASSLNGIEAFF
once TRBJ2-5 - TRBV19 TGTGCCAGTAGTATCAGGGGATGGGAGACCCAGTACTTC CASSIRGWETQYF